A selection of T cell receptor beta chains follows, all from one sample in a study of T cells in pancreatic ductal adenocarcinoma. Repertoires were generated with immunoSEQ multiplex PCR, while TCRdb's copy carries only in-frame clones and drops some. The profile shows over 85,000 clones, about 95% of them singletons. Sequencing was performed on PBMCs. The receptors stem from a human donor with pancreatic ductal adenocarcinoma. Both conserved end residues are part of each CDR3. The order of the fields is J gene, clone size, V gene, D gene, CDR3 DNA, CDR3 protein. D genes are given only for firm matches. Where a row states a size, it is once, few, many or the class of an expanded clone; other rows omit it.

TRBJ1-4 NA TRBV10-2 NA TGCGCCAGCAGTGAGTATTGGCAGACAGAGGAAAAACTGTTTTTT CASSEYWQTEEKLFF
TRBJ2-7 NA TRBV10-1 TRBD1 TGCGCCAGCGAGACAGGGTACGAGCAGTACTTC CASETGYEQYF
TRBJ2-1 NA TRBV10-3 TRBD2 TGTGCCATCAGTGTGCGGGAGTTCGATGAGCAGTTCTTC CAISVREFDEQFF
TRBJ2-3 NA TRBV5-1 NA TGCGCCAGCGAGGGCGGGGAGCGCACAGATACGCAGTATTTT CASEGGERTDTQYF
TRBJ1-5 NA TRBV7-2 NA TGTGCCAGCAGCTTAGCCAGTAGCAATCAGCCCCAGCATTTT CASSLASSNQPQHF
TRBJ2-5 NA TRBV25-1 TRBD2 TGTGCCAGCAGCATAGCGGGAGGGCCAGAGACCCAGTACTTC CASSIAGGPETQYF
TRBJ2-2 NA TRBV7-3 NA TGTGCCAGCAGCCCCTACACCGGGGAGCTGTTTTTT CASSPYTGELFF
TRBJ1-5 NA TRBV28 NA TGTGCCAGCAGTCCTAGGGCGGGGGGCTGGGGAGATCAGCCCCAGCATTTT CASSPRAGGWGDQPQHF
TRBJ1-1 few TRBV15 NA TGTGCCACCAGCAGAGACAGGGGTTACTCTGAAGCTTTCTTT CATSRDRGYSEAFF
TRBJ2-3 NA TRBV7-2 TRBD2 TGTGCCAGCAGCTTAGCGGGGGGGGACACAGATACGCAGTATTTT CASSLAGGDTDTQYF
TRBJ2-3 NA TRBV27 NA TGTGCCAGCAGTGCAACTCTACCGGGACGCGGGCCCGGGGGTACGCAGTATTTT CASSATLPGRGPGGTQYF
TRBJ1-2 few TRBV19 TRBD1 TGTGCCAGTACCCCGGACAGGGGACGAGACTATGGCTACACCTTC CASTPDRGRDYGYTF
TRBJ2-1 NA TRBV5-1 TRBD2 TGCGCCAGCAGCAGACTAGCGGGAGGTCTAAATGAGCAGTTCTTC CASSRLAGGLNEQFF
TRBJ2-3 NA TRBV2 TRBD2 TGTGCCAGCCAGATAGCGGGAGTCGGGGATACGCAGTATTTT CASQIAGVGDTQYF